The 15 T cell receptor beta chains in this list originate from one sample, sequenced in a study of control samples from healthy donors and cancer patients. Generated by immunoSEQ multiplex PCR, the TCRdb table keeps only in-frame clones and is missing some. The repertoire consists of 130,000 or so clones, with around 90% occurring once and the leading ten covering under 9%. Sequencing input: blood. These receptors were obtained from a man in his late teens or twenties in good health.

J is TRBJ2-5 and V is TRBV10-3; TRBD1 aligns across 8 bases. From germline, CDR1 is ENHRY and CDR2 SYGVKD. Trimming cost V 5 bases and J 0 bases; bases outside gene matches: 5. The CDR3 loop spans 15 amino acids. CDR3 sequence (DNA): TGTGCCATCAGTCCGGGACAGGACAACCAAGAGACCCAGTACTTC. This sequence encodes CAISPGQDNQETQYF.

V gene TRBV9 combines with J gene TRBJ2-7; TRBD1 is a possible D gene (6 bases). Per germline, CDR1 SGDLS and CDR2 YYNGEE. Trimming removed 4 bases from V and 0 bases from J, with 11 bases in between. The CDR3 is 14 amino acids. For the CDR3, the DNA is TGTGCCAGCAGCTTGGGACAAAGCTCCTACGAGCAGTACTTC. It yields the protein CASSLGQSSYEQYF. The variable domain in full, with the rest retrieved from reference TRBV9 and TRBJ2-7, is DSGVTQTPKHLITATGQRVTLRCSPRSGDLSVYWYQQSLDQGLQFLIQYYNGEERAKGNILERFSAQQFPDLHSELNLSSLELGDSALYFCASSLGQSSYEQYFGPGTRLTVT.

The chain has TRBV12-3 or TRBV12-4 and TRBJ1-2; TRBD1 aligns across 7 bases. Trimming at V came to 6 bases and at J to 4 bases, leaving 5 bases not matched to a gene. This CDR3 has 13 residues. DNA of the CDR3: TGTGCCAGCAGCCTCACAGGGGCCTATGGCTACACCTTC. Amino acid sequence: CASSLTGAYGYTF.

CDR3 sequence: CASSWGGAYEQYF. CDR3 nucleotide sequence: TGTGCCAGCAGTTGGGGGGGGGCCTACGAGCAGTACTTC. The genes are TRBV6-2 or TRBV6-3 and TRBJ2-7, with 7 bases that match TRBD2. Germline CDR1 and CDR2: MNHEY and SVGEGT. Trimming took 4 bases from V and 2 from J; bases not matched to a gene: 2. The CDR3 consists of 13 residues.

The chain is built from TRBV25-1 and TRBJ1-1; tentative D call: TRBD1 (5 bases). The CDR3 totals 18 residues. Germline loops: CDR1 MGHDK, CDR2 SYGVNS. V lost 0 bases to trimming and J lost 0 bases, with 17 bases between them. The DNA of the CDR3 is TGTGCCAGCAGTGAATATTGGCCCAGGGCGATCATGAACACTGAAGCTTTCTTT. Its translation is CASSEYWPRAIMNTEAFF.

The chain combines TRBV3-1 (or the pseudogene TRBV3-2) with TRBJ2-1; possibly TRBD1 for D (5 bases). This CDR3 spans 17 amino acids. Trimming stripped 2 bases from V and 5 bases from J, with 19 bases between. Per the germline V gene, CDR1 is LGHDT and CDR2 is YNNKEL (reference sequence). For the CDR3, the DNA is TGTGCCAGCAGCCAAAACTGGGGCGAGATAGTCGACAATGAGCAGTTCTTC. This sequence encodes CASSQNWGEIVDNEQFF.

The chain uses TRBV3-1 (or the pseudogene TRBV3-2) and TRBJ2-7, with D unclear. V was clipped by 1 base and J by 5 bases, with 27 bases between them. The CDR3 has 19 residues. Germline assignment: CDR1 LGHDT and CDR2 YNNKEL (reference sequence). The CDR3 region is CASSQVALGVTNSTDEQYF. For the CDR3, the DNA is TGTGCCAGCAGCCAAGTCGCCCTCGGCGTGACGAACTCGACGGACGAGCAGTACTTC.

This chain uses TRBV7-3 with TRBJ1-4; D remains ambiguous. Germline V gene lookup returns CDR1 SGHTA and CDR2 FQGTGA. The CDR3 has 14 amino acids. The V end was cut by 3 bases, the J end by 0 bases, with 5 bases between. The CDR3 DNA follows: TGTGCCAGCAGCTTCGGGGCAACTAATGAAAAACTGTTTTTT. Amino acids: CASSFGATNEKLFF.

The chain employs TRBV3-1 (or the pseudogene TRBV3-2) and TRBJ2-7, with 9 bases lining up with TRBD2. CDR3 length equals 15 residues. CDR1 is LGHDT and CDR2 is YNNKEL in the germline V gene (reference sequence). J gave up 2 bases and V 1 base, and 3 bases lay outside the gene matches. The CDR3 DNA sequence: TGTGCCAGCAGCCAAGGTGGCGGGGGGGCCTACGAGCAGTACTTC. Translated: CASSQGGGGAYEQYF.

The V gene is TRBV7-2, the J gene TRBJ1-2, with 9 bases matching TRBD1. Germline CDR1 and CDR2: SGHTA and FQGNSA. The CDR3 contains 15 residues. The trim removed 5 bases at V and 4 bases at J, leaving 8 bases unmatched. The CDR3 DNA reads TGTGCCAGCAGCCCTAGAAGGGACAGGGCCTATGGCTACACCTTC. This gives the protein CASSPRRDRAYGYTF.

This clone was seen once. This rearrangement joins TRBV2 to TRBJ2-5; D unclear. V shed 4 bases and J shed 2 bases, with 11 bases lying between them. Germline CDR1 SNHLY, CDR2 FYNNEI. The CDR3 spans 14 residues. In nucleotides, the CDR3 is TGTGCCAGCAGTGCCCGAGACTTACAAGAGACCCAGTACTTC. Translated: CASSARDLQETQYF. The full variable domain, rest sourced from reference TRBV2 and TRBJ2-5, is EPEVTQTPSHQVTQMGQEVILRCVPISNHLYFYWYRQILGQKVEFLVSFYNNEISEKSEIFDDQFSVERPDGSNFTLKIRSTKLEDSAMYFCASSARDLQETQYFGPGTRLLVL.

This chain uses TRBV29-1 with TRBJ2-7; D assignment may be TRBD1 or TRBD2 (6 bases each). The CDR3 loop spans 13 amino acids. The V and J ends lost 4 bases and 3 bases respectively, with 13 bases between them. From germline, CDR1 is SQVTM and CDR2 ANQGSEA. The DNA of the CDR3 is TGCAGCGTTGCCGGGGGCTTTAGCTACGAGCAGTACTTC. Translated: CSVAGGFSYEQYF.

The rearrangement uses TRBV7-3 and TRBJ1-6, with D tentatively TRBD1 (6 bases). CDR3 length equals 15 residues. Germline CDR1 SGHTA, CDR2 FQGTGA. The germline V and J ends were trimmed by 2 bases and 5 bases, with 10 bases remaining between them. The chain's CDR3 is CASSLVAGDNSPLHF. As DNA, the CDR3 is TGTGCCAGCAGCTTAGTCGCAGGGGATAATTCACCCCTCCACTTT. Based on the CDR3 plus reference TRBV7-3 and TRBJ1-6, the full variable domain is GAGVSQTPSNKVTEKGKYVELRCDPISGHTALYWYRQSLGQGPEFLIYFQGTGAADDSGLPNDRFFAVRPEGSVSTLKIQRTERGDSAVYLCASSLVAGDNSPLHFGNGTRLTVT.

This chain connects TRBV5-4 to TRBJ1-2; D is undetermined. This CDR3 spans 11 amino acids. V dropped 4 bases and J dropped 8 bases, with 9 bases sitting between them. Germline V gives CDR1 SGHNT, CDR2 YYREEE (reference sequence). This chain's CDR3 is CASSASAGYTF. The CDR3 bases are TGTGCCAGCAGCGCCTCAGCAGGCTACACCTTC.

The rearrangement uses TRBV25-1 and TRBJ1-2; D is uncertain. Trimming shortened V by 3 bases and J by 6 bases, and 2 bases separated the two germline ends. Germline V gives CDR1 MGHDK, CDR2 SYGVNS. The CDR3 is 10 residues long. The CDR3 bases are TGTGCCAGCAGTGAGGATGGCTACACCTTC. Translation: CASSEDGYTF.